This record covers a single T cell receptor (beta chain). Sequencing used immunoSEQ multiplex PCR; TCRdb keeps in-frame clones, though not all of them. The sample carries thousands of clones, 55% to 70% recorded once. The sample originates from a study of T cells in tumors after PD-1 blockade. For the study at large: Some patients also took daily vismodegib 150 mg during anti-PD-1 treatment. Mean per tumor sample: 25,000 or so templates (about 554-99,264), 5,000 to 7,500 unique clonotypes.

Sequencing used tumor tissue, obtained after anti-PD-1 treatment. The source of this sequence is a human donor with basal cell carcinoma.

The CDR3 DNA follows: TGCGCCAGCAGCTCCGGGACAGGGTTGACAGATACGCAGTATTTT. Translated: CASSSGTGLTDTQYF. The chain uses TRBV5-1 and TRBJ2-3, with TRBD1 matching over 9 bases. Germline loops: CDR1 SGHRS, CDR2 YFSETQ. Losses at the gene ends were 3 bases for V and 3 bases for J; bases not matched to a gene: 5. CDR3 length: 15 amino acids.